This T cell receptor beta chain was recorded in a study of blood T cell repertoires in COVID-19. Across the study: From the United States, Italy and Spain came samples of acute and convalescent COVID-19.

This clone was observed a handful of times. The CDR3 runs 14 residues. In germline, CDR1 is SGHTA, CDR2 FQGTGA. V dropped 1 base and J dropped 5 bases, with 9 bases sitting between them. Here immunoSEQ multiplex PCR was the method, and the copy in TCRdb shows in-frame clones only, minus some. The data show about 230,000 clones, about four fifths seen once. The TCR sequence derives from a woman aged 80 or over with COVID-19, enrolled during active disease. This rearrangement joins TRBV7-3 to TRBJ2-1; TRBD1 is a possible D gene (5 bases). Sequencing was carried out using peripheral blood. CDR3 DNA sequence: TGTGCCAGCAGCTTAAGTGACAGAGACAATGAGCAGTTCTTC. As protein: CASSLSDRDNEQFF.